The 17 T cell receptor beta chains below all came from one sample that was sequenced in a study of naive and memory T cell subsets. Overall study findings and caveats: Possibly reflecting memory cells re-expressing CD45RA, a few larger clonotypes occurred in naive repertoires, especially CD8.

What these receptors recognize is not known. An equimolar mix of two oligonucleotides served as the beta constant-region primer for TRBC1 and TRBC2. The ligated cDNA underwent four PCR rounds using SP2 and nested alpha and beta constant-region primers. One entry per CDR3 protein results from TCRdb running MiXCR on the UMI-ligation and nested PCR reads. The data show about 100,000 distinct CDR3 sequences, approximately 15% seen once. Specimen: naive CD8+ T cells from blood. These receptors all stem from a human donor in good health.

J is TRBJ2-2 and V is TRBV6-2 or TRBV6-3; D possibly matches TRBD1 or TRBD2 (5 bases each). V dropped 0 bases and J dropped 6 bases, with 5 bases sitting between them. The germline gives CDR1 MNHEY, CDR2 SVGEGT. The CDR3 is 13 amino acids. The CDR3 sequence: CASSYSGPGELFF. The CDR3 DNA follows: TGTGCCAGCAGTTACTCGGGACCCGGGGAGCTGTTTTTT.

This clonotype came up many times. The rearrangement joins TRBV6-1 to TRBJ2-1; possibly TRBD1 for D (6 bases). The V end was cut by 6 bases, the J end by 6 bases, with 27 bases between. The CDR3 contains 18 residues. Germline V lookup: CDR1 MNHNS, CDR2 SASEGT. CDR3 coding DNA: TGTGCCAGCAGACACCCCCCTGAGCGGACAGTGGGGAGCAATGAGCAGTTCTTC. It specifies CASRHPPERTVGSNEQFF.

This clonotype appeared many times. The chain uses TRBV11-2 and TRBJ1-4; 9 bases align to TRBD1. The germline gives CDR1 SGHAT, CDR2 FQNNGV. The CDR3 contains 15 residues. Trimming at V came to 1 base and at J to 8 bases, leaving 5 bases not matched to a gene. The chain's CDR3 is CASSLGTGAREKLFF. The CDR3 DNA is TGTGCCAGCAGCTTAGGGACAGGGGCAAGAGAAAAACTGTTTTTT.

The chain is built from TRBV28 and TRBJ2-7, with D perhaps being TRBD1 or TRBD2 (5 bases each). The germline gives CDR1 MDHEN, CDR2 SYDVKM. The CDR3 covers 13 residues. The CDR3 nucleotides read TGTGTCATAGAGGGGCAGGGACCTTACGAGCAGTACTTC. It translates to CVIEGQGPYEQYF.

This clonotype occurred many times. This sequence joins TRBV29-1 and TRBJ2-1; 10 bases match TRBD1. Looked up from germline, CDR1 is SQVTM and CDR2 is ANQGSEA. V shed 3 bases, J shed 3 bases, and the junction held 2 bases outside the gene matches. The CDR3 totals 14 residues. The chain's CDR3 is CSVDRDRGYNEQFF. The CDR3 coding sequence is TGCAGCGTTGACCGGGACAGGGGCTACAATGAGCAGTTCTTC.

This sequence joins TRBV7-9 and TRBJ2-7; 7 nucleotides line up with TRBD1. The CDR3 is 14 amino acids. Looked up from germline, CDR1 is SEHNR and CDR2 is FQNEAQ (reference sequence). Trimming took 5 bases from V and 2 from J; bases not matched to a gene: 6. The CDR3 sequence is CASSRTGRTYEQYF. CDR3 coding DNA: TGTGCCAGCAGCAGGACAGGTCGGACCTACGAGCAGTACTTC.

The chain combines TRBV27 with TRBJ2-4; 11 bases align to TRBD1. CDR3 length equals 17 residues. In germline, CDR1 is MNHEY, CDR2 SMNVEV (reference sequence). V trimming: 3 bases; J trimming: 0 bases; junction bases outside the gene matches: 4. The DNA for the CDR3 is TGTGCCAGCAGTTTCTCGGGACAGGGGGTAGCCAAAAACATTCAGTACTTC. Protein product: CASSFSGQGVAKNIQYF.

The J gene is TRBJ1-6, the V gene TRBV12-3 or TRBV12-4; 8 positions agree with TRBD1. After removal of 6 bases from V and 3 bases from J, the junction contained 7 bases not matched to a gene. There are 16 residues in the CDR3. CDR3 loop: CASSHGQGIYNSPLHF. The CDR3 region has the DNA TGTGCCAGCAGCCACGGACAGGGCATCTATAATTCACCCCTCCACTTT.

CDR3 bases: TGCGCCAGCAGCCAAGACCTTAAACAGCCCCAGCATTTT. Encoded protein: CASSQDLKQPQHF. V is TRBV4-3 and J is TRBJ1-5; D is unclear. The CDR3 covers 13 residues. V lost 0 bases to trimming and J lost 7 bases, with 7 bases between them. CDR1 and CDR2 from the germline V gene are LGHNA and YSLEER.

This clonotype was counted between two and nine times. J is TRBJ2-5 and V is TRBV14; D unresolved. Germline values: CDR1 SGHDN, CDR2 FVKESK. Trimming cost V 1 base and J 1 base, with 13 bases left between them. The CDR3 is 16 residues long. CDR3 in DNA: TGTGCCAGCAGCCAAGGTAGCACCGCGATCCAAGAGACCCAGTACTTC. Amino acid sequence: CASSQGSTAIQETQYF. The full variable domain, rest sourced from reference TRBV14 and TRBJ2-5, is EAGVTQFPSHSVIEKGQTVTLRCDPISGHDNLYWYRRVMGKEIKFLLHFVKESKQDESGMPNNRFLAERTGGTYSTLKVQPAELEDSGVYFCASSQGSTAIQETQYFGPGTRLLVL.

V is TRBV5-6 and J is TRBJ2-7; D is undetermined. The V gene lost 0 bases and the J gene lost 3 bases, with 4 bases spanning the gap. The CDR3 covers 12 residues. Germline CDR1 and CDR2: SGHDT and YYEEEE. CDR3 in amino acids: CASSLDHYEQYF. The DNA for the CDR3 is TGTGCCAGCAGCTTGGACCACTACGAGCAGTACTTC.

V gene TRBV11-3 combines with J gene TRBJ2-7; a weak D match, TRBD2 (6 bases). This CDR3 contains 16 residues. CDR1 SGHNT and CDR2 YENEEA come from the germline V gene. Between the trimmed V and J ends, which lost 5 bases and 2 bases, there was a span of 19 bases. The CDR3 DNA follows: TGTGCCAGCAGCCGGGGGTGGCAGAGCTTACCCTACGAGCAGTACTTC. Amino acids: CASSRGWQSLPYEQYF.

This chain connects TRBV6-6 to TRBJ1-1; D is unclear. CDR3 length equals 15 residues. Per germline, CDR1 MNHNY and CDR2 SVGAGI (reference sequence). V lost 5 bases and J 0 bases, leaving 13 bases between the germline ends. Written as DNA, the CDR3 is TGTGCCAGCAGTCCTCTCAAAGTCATGAACACTGAAGCTTTCTTT. Its translation: CASSPLKVMNTEAFF.

This clonotype showed up many times. V gene TRBV5-4 combines with J gene TRBJ2-2, with D unresolved. The CDR3 sequence is 14 residues long. Per germline, CDR1 SGHNT and CDR2 YYREEE (reference sequence). Between the trimmed V and J ends, which lost 2 bases and 2 bases, there was a span of 7 bases. In nucleotides, the CDR3 is TGTGCCAGCAGCTTTGAATTAAACACCGGGGAGCTGTTTTTT. It translates to CASSFELNTGELFF. The whole variable domain, remainder taken from reference TRBV5-4 and TRBJ2-2, is ETGVTQSPTHLIKTRGQQVTLRCSSQSGHNTVSWYQQALGQGPQFIFQYYREEENGRGNFPPRFSGLQFPNYSSELNVNALELDDSALYLCASSFELNTGELFFGEGSRLTVL.

The chain employs TRBV7-9 and TRBJ1-1, with D possibly matching TRBD1 (5 bases). This CDR3 comprises 14 residues. V gave up 4 bases and J gave up 6 bases, with 15 bases separating them. Germline CDR1 SEHNR, CDR2 FQNEAQ (reference sequence). CDR3 in amino acids: CASSSTEGPSEAFF. In nucleotides, the CDR3 is TGTGCCAGCAGCTCCACGGAGGGACCTTCTGAAGCTTTCTTT. The complete variable domain, with remaining parts taken from reference TRBV7-9 and TRBJ1-1, reads DTGVSQNPRHKITKRGQNVTFRCDPISEHNRLYWYRQTLGQGPEFLTYFQNEAQLEKSRLLSDRFSAERPKGSFSTLEIQRTEQGDSAMYLCASSSTEGPSEAFFGQGTRLTVV.

This clonotype showed up just a few times. The chain carries TRBV29-1 and TRBJ2-7; 7 bases line up with TRBD2. Germline assignment: CDR1 SQVTM and CDR2 ANQGSEA. The J segment lost 4 bases and the V segment lost 4 bases, leaving 4 bases of the junction unmatched. The CDR3 is 12 amino acids. The CDR3 region has the DNA TGCAGCGTTGTAGGACTAGAATACGAGCAGTACTTC. Its protein is CSVVGLEYEQYF.

This clonotype was observed at least ten times. The chain carries TRBV9 and TRBJ2-7, with D unresolved. Trimming left V 4 bases short and J 2 bases short, with 10 bases between. This CDR3 is built from 13 residues. The V gene's germline CDR1 is SGDLS and CDR2 YYNGEE. This chain's CDR3 is CASSPGRAYEQYF. The CDR3 bases are TGTGCCAGCAGCCCCGGACGGGCCTACGAGCAGTACTTC. Drawing the rest from reference TRBV9 and TRBJ2-7, the complete variable domain is DSGVTQTPKHLITATGQRVTLRCSPRSGDLSVYWYQQSLDQGLQFLIQYYNGEERAKGNILERFSAQQFPDLHSELNLSSLELGDSALYFCASSPGRAYEQYFGPGTRLTVT.